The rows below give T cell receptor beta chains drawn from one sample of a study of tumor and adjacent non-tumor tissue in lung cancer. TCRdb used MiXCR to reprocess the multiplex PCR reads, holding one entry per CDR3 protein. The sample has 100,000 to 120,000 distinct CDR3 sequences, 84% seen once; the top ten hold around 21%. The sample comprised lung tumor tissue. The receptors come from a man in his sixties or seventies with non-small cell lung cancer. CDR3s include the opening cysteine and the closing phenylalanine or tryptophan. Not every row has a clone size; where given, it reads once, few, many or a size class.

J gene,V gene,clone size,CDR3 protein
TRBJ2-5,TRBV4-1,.,CASSHLGLANQGTQYF
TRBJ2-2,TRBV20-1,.,CSTSVSGGEETGELFF
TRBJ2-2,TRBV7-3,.,CASSRRRAQNTGELFF
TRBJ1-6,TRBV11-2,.,CASSYTPNSPLDF
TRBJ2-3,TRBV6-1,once,CASSTPRVSTVTQYF
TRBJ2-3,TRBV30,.,CTWSDRGSSTDTQYF
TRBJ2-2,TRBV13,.,CASSYGPRNTGELFF
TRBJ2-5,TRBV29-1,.,CNAMPYLQTGQETQYF
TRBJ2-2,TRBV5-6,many,CASSLWAPQWFQNTGELFF
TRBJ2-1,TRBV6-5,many,CASSYGGSYNEQFF
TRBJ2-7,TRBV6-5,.,CACTPLAASCEQYF
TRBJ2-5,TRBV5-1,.,CASRTNGKEIQYF
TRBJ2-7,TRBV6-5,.,CASRHTGGQVAYEQCF
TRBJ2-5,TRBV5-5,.,CDSSLVCPETQYF
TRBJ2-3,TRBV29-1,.,CNVQEVVADTQYF
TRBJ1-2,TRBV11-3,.,CTSSRSGVHGGTF
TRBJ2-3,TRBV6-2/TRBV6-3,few,CASSYRAPQTGTQYF
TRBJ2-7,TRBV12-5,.,CVSGSGGPTYEQYF
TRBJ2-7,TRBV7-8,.,CVSSSRRRGGSYEQYF
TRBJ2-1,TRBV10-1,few,CASRPGRSYNERFF
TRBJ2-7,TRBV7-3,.,CASSLGGDSYEQYF
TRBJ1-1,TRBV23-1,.,CASSQRGETEAFF